This entry features one TCR beta chain sequence. What it binds is unknown. These data originate in a study of cytomegalovirus exposure and HLA in healthy donors. Overall study findings and caveats: Presence/absence analyses rested on an assumption that sequencing depth was roughly uniform across donors.

The germline gives CDR1 SGHTA, CDR2 FQGNSA. The CDR3 contains 14 residues. Trimming stripped 5 bases from V and 2 bases from J, with 11 bases between. Researchers ran the PCR with 60 Vbeta and 13 Jbeta primers. Libraries were prepared by immunoSEQ multiplex PCR; TCRdb keeps only in-frame clonotypes and omits some of them. The repertoire holds 130,000 to 150,000 clones, just under 85% seen once, with roughly 10% in the top ten. This TCR derives from a woman in her sixties in good health and CMV-seropositive. The sequenced material came from PBMCs. The chain is built from TRBV7-2 and TRBJ2-3; tentative D call: TRBD2 (6 bases). The CDR3: CASSVGLSTDTQYF. The CDR3, as DNA: TGTGCCAGCAGCGTGGGACTTTCCACAGATACGCAGTATTTT.